The T cell receptor (beta chain) described here comes from a study of OX40 agonist ivuxolimab in advanced cancers. Trimming at V came to 7 bases and at J to 1 base, leaving 8 bases not matched to a gene. The CDR3 is 14 amino acids. Germline assignment: CDR1 SQVTM and CDR2 ANQGSEA. Comment on this clone: Antigen specificity is unknown.

Study conclusions and caveats: Clonal expansion was among the lowest in partial responders at 0.1-3.0 mg/kg, especially CD8+. On average, a greater number of expanded clones characterised CD8+ T cells relative to CD4+.

TCRdb's table, derived via immunoSEQ multiplex PCR, lists solely in-frame clones and lacks some. The sample has around 26,000 clones, more than 70% seen once. The J gene is TRBJ2-7, the V gene TRBV29-1; the match to TRBD2 covers 9 bases. The clonotype originates from an adult with an advanced solid tumor such as melanoma, head and neck, liver or kidney cancer. The specimen was CD4+ or CD8+ T cells sorted from blood, collected in a trial of the OX40 agonist ivuxolimab. The CDR3 loop reads CSAWLAGESYEQYF. In nucleotides, the CDR3 is TGCAGCGCTTGGTTAGCGGGAGAATCCTACGAGCAGTACTTC.